The subject of this entry is one T cell receptor beta chain. Trimming pared 3 bases from V and 13 bases from J, leaving 10 bases between. Germline V CDR1 and CDR2: WNHNN, SYGVQD (reference sequence). The CDR3 length is 11 residues. Authors' data handling: Estimation of nucleated cell counts relied on the amplification of reference gene primers. Some clones are missing from TCRdb's copy, which holds only in-frame ones; the method was immunoSEQ multiplex PCR. D and trimming come from the DNA, and the V and J calls and clone size come from that table. Of about 75,000 clones in the sample, about 74% were seen once. This specimen comes from a study of blood T cell repertoires in COVID-19. In the study overall: PBMCs, B-cell-depleted T cells, or T cells were the source of the cDNA or gDNA that made up the material.

Sequencing was performed on peripheral blood. The clonotype originates from a human donor with acute or convalescent COVID-19. The donor label of this sample is uncertain. The chain uses TRBV10-1 and TRBJ2-1; D ambiguous. The CDR3, as DNA: TGCGCCAGCAGTGATAAGCCGTACCAGTTCTTC. Translation: CASSDKPYQFF.